This T cell receptor (beta chain) was sequenced in a study of blood T cell repertoires in COVID-19. The junction had 12 bases not matched to a gene; V was cut back by 2 bases and J by 5 bases. The germline V gene has CDR1 MGHRA and CDR2 YSYEKL. This CDR3 region has 18 residues. TCRdb's table, derived via immunoSEQ multiplex PCR, lists solely in-frame clones and lacks some. The sample shows about 130,000 clones, roughly four fifths of them seen only once. V and J are TRBV4-1 and TRBJ1-5; 10 bases are shared with TRBD1. This TCR was recovered from a man in his fifties or sixties who had recovered from COVID-19. Specimen: PBMCs or T cells enriched from blood (not recorded which). The CDR3 DNA reads TGCGCCAGCAGCCAAAATATCCCGGGACAGGGGAACCATCAGCCCCAGCATTTT. The encoded protein is CASSQNIPGQGNHQPQHF.